This T cell receptor beta chain is drawn from a study of cytomegalovirus exposure and HLA in healthy donors. Germline V gives CDR1 MNHEY, CDR2 SMNVEV (reference sequence). V was trimmed by 10 bases and J by 4 bases, leaving 19 bases between them. The CDR3 extends over 14 amino acids. Both 60 Vbeta primers and 13 Jbeta primers went into the PCR. TCRdb's copy holds only in-frame clones and misses some; the assay was immunoSEQ multiplex PCR. The profile shows 93,000 or so clones, 65% to 80% of them singletons. The source material was PBMCs. The receptor's source is a woman between 18 and 29 years old in good health and CMV-seropositive. The chain uses TRBV27 and TRBJ1-2; a possible D gene is TRBD1 (6 bases). CDR3 loop: CATSLRGTIYGYTF. The CDR3 nucleotides read TGTGCCACTTCCCTTAGGGGGACCATCTATGGCTACACCTTC.